These 9 T cell receptor beta chains originate from one sample sequenced in a study of CD8 T cells in ankylosing spondylitis. Using its own MiXCR run on the 5' RACE reads, TCRdb lists one record per CDR3 protein. Seen here are some 250,000 distinct CDR3 sequences, 8.6% observed once, and the top ten hold 6.8%. Sequencing used blood, either unsorted or a sorted T cell fraction (not recorded which). All receptors come from a male donor with ankylosing spondylitis or in good health (not recorded which).

At least ten counts were recorded for this clonotype. V and J are TRBV29-1 and TRBJ2-5, with TRBD1 as a possible D gene (5 bases). V was clipped by 0 bases and J by 2 bases, with 7 bases between them. The V gene's germline CDR1 is SQVTM and CDR2 ANQGSEA. CDR3 length: 13 amino acids. The CDR3 DNA is TGCAGCGTTGAAGAGGGGCAGCAAGAGACCCAGTACTTC. It is translated as CSVEEGQQETQYF.

V and J are TRBV30 and TRBJ1-1; 7 bases match TRBD1. Per germline, CDR1 GTSNPN and CDR2 SVGIG (reference sequence). The CDR3 totals 16 residues. Trimming cost V 3 bases and J 1 base; bases outside gene matches: 11. CDR3 sequence (DNA): TGTGCCTGGAGAATCAGGGGGATGGGCACGAACACTGAAGCTTTCTTT. As protein: CAWRIRGMGTNTEAFF.

In its sample, this clonotype was seen many times. CDR3: CASRLDRGVTDTQYF. For the CDR3, the DNA is TGTGCCAGCAGGCTGGACAGGGGAGTAACAGATACGCAGTATTTT. J is TRBJ2-3 and V is TRBV6-1, with 9 bases aligning to TRBD1. Losses at the gene ends were 6 bases for V and 3 bases for J; bases not matched to a gene: 7. CDR3 length equals 15 residues. Germline V CDR1 and CDR2: MNHNS, SASEGT.

This clonotype was seen many times. The V call is TRBV12-3 or TRBV12-4, the J call TRBJ1-2; D might be TRBD1 (6 bases). This CDR3 is built from 13 residues. The ends were cut back, 5 bases at V and 4 bases at J, with 11 bases in the middle. CDR3 coding DNA: TGTGCCAGCAGTCAGACAGGCTTCTATGGCTACACCTTC. This translates into CASSQTGFYGYTF.

This sequence joins TRBV5-6 and TRBJ2-1; D may be TRBD2 (6 bases). Germline lookup yields CDR1 SGHDT and CDR2 YYEEEE. Deletions cut 3 bases from V and 2 bases from J, with 24 bases between. The CDR3 loop spans 19 amino acids. CDR3: CASSSGRSSIFYAYNEQFF. The CDR3, as DNA: TGTGCCAGCAGCTCGGGGAGGTCTTCCATCTTCTACGCCTACAATGAGCAGTTCTTC.

The chain combines TRBV5-1 with TRBJ1-1; no reliable D call. Germline loops: CDR1 SGHRS, CDR2 YFSETQ. Trimming removed 4 bases at V and 2 bases at J, with 3 bases between. The CDR3 extends over 11 amino acids. DNA for the CDR3: TGCGCCAGCAGCGCCAACACTGAAGCTTTCTTT. Its protein is CASSANTEAFF.

The CDR3: CASSRVGLADNEQFF. The DNA of the CDR3 is TGTGCCAGCAGCCGCGTGGGACTAGCGGATAATGAGCAGTTCTTC. V gene TRBV7-9 combines with J gene TRBJ2-1; 11 positions agree with TRBD2. The CDR3 is made up of 15 amino acids. Per germline, CDR1 SEHNR and CDR2 FQNEAQ (reference sequence). V shed 5 bases, J shed 7 bases, and the junction held 7 bases outside the gene matches.

This clonotype was detected only a few times. The chain has TRBV12-3 or TRBV12-4 and TRBJ2-2; unclear D gene. The CDR3 covers 12 residues. The germline V and J ends were trimmed by 8 bases and 6 bases, with 10 bases remaining between them. The CDR3 loop is CASLEFSGELFF. The DNA for the CDR3 is TGTGCCAGCCTCGAGTTCTCCGGGGAGCTGTTTTTT.

There are many counts of this clonotype. Written as DNA, the CDR3 is TGTGCCAGCAGCTCACGACCAACCTACGAGCAGTACTTC. Encoded protein: CASSSRPTYEQYF. V and J are TRBV7-6 and TRBJ2-7; the D is unclear. Germline V gene sequence: CDR1 SGHVS, CDR2 FNYEAQ. There are 13 residues in the CDR3. Trimming pared 4 bases from V and 2 bases from J, leaving 9 bases between.